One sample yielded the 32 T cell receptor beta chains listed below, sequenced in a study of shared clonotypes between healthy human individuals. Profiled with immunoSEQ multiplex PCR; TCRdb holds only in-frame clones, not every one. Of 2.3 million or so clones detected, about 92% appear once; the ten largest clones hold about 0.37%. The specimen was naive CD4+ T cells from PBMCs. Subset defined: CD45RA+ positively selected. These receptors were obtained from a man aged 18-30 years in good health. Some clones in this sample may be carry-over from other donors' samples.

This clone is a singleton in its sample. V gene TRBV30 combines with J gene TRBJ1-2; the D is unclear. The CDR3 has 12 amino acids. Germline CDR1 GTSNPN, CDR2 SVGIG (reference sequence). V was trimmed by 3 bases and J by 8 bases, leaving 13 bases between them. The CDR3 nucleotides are TGTGCCTGGAGAACCTTCTTCGGCGGCTACACCTTC. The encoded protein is CAWRTFFGGYTF.

The CDR3 nucleotides read TGTGCCAGCAGCTTAGATCGATGGGGCTACACCTTC. It is translated as CASSLDRWGYTF. The genes are TRBV11-2 and TRBJ1-2; D gene unclear. The CDR3 covers 12 residues. From germline, CDR1 is SGHAT and CDR2 FQNNGV. V dropped 0 bases and J dropped 8 bases, with 7 bases sitting between them.

CDR3 sequence: CASSRDWANYGYTF. CDR3 DNA sequence: TGTGCCAGCAGTCGGGACTGGGCCAACTATGGCTACACCTTC. The gene calls are TRBV6-5 and TRBJ1-2; D might be TRBD1 (5 bases). Between the trimmed V and J ends, which lost 5 bases and 2 bases, there was a span of 12 bases. CDR3 size: 14 residues. The germline CDR1 and CDR2 sequences are MNHEY and SVGAGI.

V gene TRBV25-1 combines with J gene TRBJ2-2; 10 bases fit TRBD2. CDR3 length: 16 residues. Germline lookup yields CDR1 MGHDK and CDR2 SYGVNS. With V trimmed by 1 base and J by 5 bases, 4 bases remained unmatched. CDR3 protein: CASSELTSGLTGELFF. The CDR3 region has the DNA TGTGCCAGCAGTGAATTGACTAGCGGGTTAACCGGGGAGCTGTTTTTT.

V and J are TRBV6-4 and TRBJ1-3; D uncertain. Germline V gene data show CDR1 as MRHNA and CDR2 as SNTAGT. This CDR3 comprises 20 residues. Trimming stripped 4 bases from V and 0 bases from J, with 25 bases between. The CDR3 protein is CASSGYKPSVAGCSGNTIYF. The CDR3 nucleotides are TGTGCCAGCAGTGGCTATAAACCCTCCGTAGCCGGCTGCTCTGGAAACACCATATATTTT.

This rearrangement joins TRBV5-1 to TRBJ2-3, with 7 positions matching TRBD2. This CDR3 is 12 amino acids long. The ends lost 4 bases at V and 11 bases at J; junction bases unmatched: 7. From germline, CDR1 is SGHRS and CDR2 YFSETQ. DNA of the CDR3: TGCGCCAGCAGCCTGGGGGAGGGCGTGCAGTATTTT. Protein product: CASSLGEGVQYF.

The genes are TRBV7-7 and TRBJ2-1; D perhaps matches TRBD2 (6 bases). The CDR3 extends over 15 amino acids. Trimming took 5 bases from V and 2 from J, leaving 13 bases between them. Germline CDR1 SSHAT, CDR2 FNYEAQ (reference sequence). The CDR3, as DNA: TGTGCCAGCAGCCCCTCTAGCGCCACCTACAATGAGCAGTTCTTC. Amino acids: CASSPSSATYNEQFF.

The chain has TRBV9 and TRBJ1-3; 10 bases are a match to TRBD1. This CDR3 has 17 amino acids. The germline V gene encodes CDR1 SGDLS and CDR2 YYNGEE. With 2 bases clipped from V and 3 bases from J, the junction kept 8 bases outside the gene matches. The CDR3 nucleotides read TGTGCCAGCAGCGTCACCGGGACAGGGGTTGGTGGAAACACCATATATTTT. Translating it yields CASSVTGTGVGGNTIYF.

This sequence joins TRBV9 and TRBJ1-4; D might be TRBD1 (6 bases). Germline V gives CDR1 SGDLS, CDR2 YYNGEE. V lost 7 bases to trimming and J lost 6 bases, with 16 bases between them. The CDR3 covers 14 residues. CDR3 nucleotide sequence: TGTGCCAGCTCTGCTCTGGACAGCGATGAAAAACTGTTTTTT. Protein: CASSALDSDEKLFF.

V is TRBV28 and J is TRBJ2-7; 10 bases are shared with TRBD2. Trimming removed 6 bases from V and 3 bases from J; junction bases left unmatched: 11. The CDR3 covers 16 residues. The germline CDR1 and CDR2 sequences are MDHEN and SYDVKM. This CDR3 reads CASRTLAGGLYYEQYF. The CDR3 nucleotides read TGTGCCAGCAGGACGTTAGCGGGAGGCCTCTACTACGAGCAGTACTTC.

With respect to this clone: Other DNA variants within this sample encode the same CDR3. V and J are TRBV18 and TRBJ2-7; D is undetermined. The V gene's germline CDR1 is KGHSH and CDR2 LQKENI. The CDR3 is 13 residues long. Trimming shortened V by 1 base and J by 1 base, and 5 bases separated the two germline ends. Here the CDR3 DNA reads TGTGCCAGCTCACCACGCCGATCCTACGAGCAGTACTTC. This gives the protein CASSPRRSYEQYF.

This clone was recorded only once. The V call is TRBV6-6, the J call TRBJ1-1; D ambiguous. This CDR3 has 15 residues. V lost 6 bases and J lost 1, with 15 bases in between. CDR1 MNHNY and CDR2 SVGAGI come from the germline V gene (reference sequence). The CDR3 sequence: CASSPLEEGNTEAFF. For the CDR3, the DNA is TGTGCCAGCAGCCCACTCGAGGAGGGGAACACTGAAGCTTTCTTT.

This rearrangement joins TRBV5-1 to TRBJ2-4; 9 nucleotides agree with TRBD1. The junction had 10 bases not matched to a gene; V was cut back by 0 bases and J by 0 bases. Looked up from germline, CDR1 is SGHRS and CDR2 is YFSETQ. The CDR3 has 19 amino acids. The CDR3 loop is CASSLADRTGATAKNIQYF. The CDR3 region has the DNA TGCGCCAGCAGCTTGGCCGACCGGACAGGGGCTACAGCCAAAAACATTCAGTACTTC.

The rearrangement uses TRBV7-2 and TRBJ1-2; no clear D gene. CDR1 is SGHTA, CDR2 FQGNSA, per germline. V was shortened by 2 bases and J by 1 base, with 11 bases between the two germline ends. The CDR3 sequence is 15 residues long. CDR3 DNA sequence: TGTGCCAGCAGCTTAATTGGGAATTATAACTATGGCTACACCTTC. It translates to CASSLIGNYNYGYTF.

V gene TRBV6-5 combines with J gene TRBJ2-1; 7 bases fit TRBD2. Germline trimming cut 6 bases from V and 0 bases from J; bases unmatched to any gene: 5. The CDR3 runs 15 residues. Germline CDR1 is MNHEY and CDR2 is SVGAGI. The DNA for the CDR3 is TGTGCCAGCAGATCCGGGACTAACTCCTACAATGAGCAGTTCTTC. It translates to CASRSGTNSYNEQFF.

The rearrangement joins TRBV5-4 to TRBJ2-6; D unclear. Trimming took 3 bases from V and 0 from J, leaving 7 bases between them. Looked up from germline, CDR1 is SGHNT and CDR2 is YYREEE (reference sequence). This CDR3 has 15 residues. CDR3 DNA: TGTGCCAGCAGCTCCTCAACCTCTGGGGCCAACGTCCTGACTTTC. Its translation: CASSSSTSGANVLTF.

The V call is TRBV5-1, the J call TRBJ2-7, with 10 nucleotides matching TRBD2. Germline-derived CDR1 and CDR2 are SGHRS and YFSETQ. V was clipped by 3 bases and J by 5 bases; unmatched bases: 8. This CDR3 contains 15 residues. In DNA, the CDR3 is TGCGCCAGCAGCTCCTCCGGGACTAGCGCTCACGAGCAGTACTTC. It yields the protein CASSSSGTSAHEQYF.

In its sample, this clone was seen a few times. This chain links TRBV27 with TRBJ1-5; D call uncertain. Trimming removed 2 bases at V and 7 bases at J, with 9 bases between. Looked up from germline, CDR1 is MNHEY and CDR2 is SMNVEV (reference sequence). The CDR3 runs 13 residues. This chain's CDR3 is CASSLEPGQPQHF. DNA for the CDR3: TGTGCCAGCAGTTTAGAGCCGGGGCAGCCCCAGCATTTT.

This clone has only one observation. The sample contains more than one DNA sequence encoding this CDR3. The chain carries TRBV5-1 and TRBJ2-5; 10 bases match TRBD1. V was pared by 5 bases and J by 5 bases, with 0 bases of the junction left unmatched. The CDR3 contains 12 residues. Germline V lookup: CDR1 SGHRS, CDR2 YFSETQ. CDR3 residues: CASRGQGETQYF. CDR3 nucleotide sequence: TGCGCCAGCAGGGGACAGGGGGAGACCCAGTACTTC.

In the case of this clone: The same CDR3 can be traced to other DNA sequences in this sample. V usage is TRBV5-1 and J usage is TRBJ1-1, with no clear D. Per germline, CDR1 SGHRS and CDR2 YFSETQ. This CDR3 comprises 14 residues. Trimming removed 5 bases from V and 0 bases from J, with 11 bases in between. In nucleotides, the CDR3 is TGCGCCAGCAGTCTTTTGGGGATGAACACTGAAGCTTTCTTT. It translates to CASSLLGMNTEAFF.

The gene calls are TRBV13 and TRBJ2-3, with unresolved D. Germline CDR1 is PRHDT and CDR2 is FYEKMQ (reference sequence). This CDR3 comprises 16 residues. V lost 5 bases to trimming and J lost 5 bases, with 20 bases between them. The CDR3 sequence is CASSELGRRKGDTQYF. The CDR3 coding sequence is TGTGCCAGCAGCGAACTCGGACGACGGAAAGGAGATACGCAGTATTTT.

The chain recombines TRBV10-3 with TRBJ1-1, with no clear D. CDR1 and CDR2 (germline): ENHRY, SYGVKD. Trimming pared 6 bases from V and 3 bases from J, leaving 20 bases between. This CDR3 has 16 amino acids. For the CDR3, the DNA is TGTGCCATCAGCGGGAGTACGGCTAACGGGTACACTGAAGCTTTCTTT. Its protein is CAISGSTANGYTEAFF.

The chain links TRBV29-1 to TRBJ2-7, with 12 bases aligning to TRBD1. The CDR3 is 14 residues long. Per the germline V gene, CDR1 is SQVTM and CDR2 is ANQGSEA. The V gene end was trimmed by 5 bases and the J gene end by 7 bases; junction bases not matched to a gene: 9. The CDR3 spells CSVTPGQGAGEQYF. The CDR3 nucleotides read TGCAGCGTTACACCGGGACAGGGGGCAGGTGAGCAGTACTTC.

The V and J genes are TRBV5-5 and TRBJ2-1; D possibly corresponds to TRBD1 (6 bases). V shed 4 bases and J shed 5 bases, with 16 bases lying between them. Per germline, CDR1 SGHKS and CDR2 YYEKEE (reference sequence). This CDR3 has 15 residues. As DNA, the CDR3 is TGTGCCAGCAGCCTGTTTGTAGGGGGAAACAATGAGCAGTTCTTC. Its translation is CASSLFVGGNNEQFF.

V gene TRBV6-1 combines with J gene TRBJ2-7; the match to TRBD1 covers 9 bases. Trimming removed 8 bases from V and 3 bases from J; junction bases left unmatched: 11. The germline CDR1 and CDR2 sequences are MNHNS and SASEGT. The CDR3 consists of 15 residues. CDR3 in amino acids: CASSRPGQGIYEQYF. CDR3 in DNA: TGTGCCAGCTCCCGTCCGGGACAGGGAATCTACGAGCAGTACTTC.

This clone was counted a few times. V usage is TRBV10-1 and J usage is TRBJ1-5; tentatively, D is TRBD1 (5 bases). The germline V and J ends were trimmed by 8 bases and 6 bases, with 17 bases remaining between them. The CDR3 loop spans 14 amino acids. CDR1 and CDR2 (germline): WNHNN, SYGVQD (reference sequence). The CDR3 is CASSPSGAAQPQHF. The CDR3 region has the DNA TGCGCCAGCTCCCCGAGCGGGGCGGCTCAGCCCCAGCATTTT.

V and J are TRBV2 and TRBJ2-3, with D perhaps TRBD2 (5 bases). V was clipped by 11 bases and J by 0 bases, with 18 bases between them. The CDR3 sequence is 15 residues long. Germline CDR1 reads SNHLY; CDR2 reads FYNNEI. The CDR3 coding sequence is TGTGCCTGTGGACGGGGAACAATCAGCACAGATACGCAGTATTTT. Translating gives CACGRGTISTDTQYF.

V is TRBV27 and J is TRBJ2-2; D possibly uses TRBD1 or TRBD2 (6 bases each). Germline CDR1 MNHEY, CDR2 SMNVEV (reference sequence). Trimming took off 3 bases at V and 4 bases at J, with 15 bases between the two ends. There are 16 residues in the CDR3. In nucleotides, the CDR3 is TGTGCCAGCAGTTTCCGGACAAGGGGGGCCACCGGGGAGCTGTTTTTT. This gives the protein CASSFRTRGATGELFF.

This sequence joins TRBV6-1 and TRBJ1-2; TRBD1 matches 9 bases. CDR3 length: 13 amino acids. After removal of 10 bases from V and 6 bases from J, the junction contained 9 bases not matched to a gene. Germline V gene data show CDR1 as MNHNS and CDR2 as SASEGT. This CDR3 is CATGDREKNGYTF. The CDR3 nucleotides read TGTGCCACCGGGGACAGGGAGAAGAATGGCTACACCTTC.

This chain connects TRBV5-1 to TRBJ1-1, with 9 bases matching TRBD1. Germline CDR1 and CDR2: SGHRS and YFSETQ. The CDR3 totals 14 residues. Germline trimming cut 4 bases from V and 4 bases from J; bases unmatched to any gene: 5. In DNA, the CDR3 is TGCGCCAGCAGCGGGACAGGGCAGGCCACTGAAGCTTTCTTT. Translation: CASSGTGQATEAFF.

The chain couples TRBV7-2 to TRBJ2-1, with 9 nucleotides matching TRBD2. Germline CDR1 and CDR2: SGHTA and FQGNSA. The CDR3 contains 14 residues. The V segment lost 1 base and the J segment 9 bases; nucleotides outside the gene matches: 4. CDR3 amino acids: CASSLVLTSGEQFF. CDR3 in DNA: TGTGCCAGCAGCTTAGTATTGACTAGCGGTGAGCAGTTCTTC.

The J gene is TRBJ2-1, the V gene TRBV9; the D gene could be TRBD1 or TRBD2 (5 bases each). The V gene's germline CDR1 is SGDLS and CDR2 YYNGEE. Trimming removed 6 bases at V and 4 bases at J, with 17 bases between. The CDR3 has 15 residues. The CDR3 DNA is TGTGCCAGCAACCAGGCCGGGGCCCGATACAATGAGCAGTTCTTC. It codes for CASNQAGARYNEQFF. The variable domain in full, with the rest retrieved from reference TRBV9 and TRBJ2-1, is DSGVTQTPKHLITATGQRVTLRCSPRSGDLSVYWYQQSLDQGLQFLIQYYNGEERAKGNILERFSAQQFPDLHSELNLSSLELGDSALYFCASNQAGARYNEQFFGPGTRLTVL.